The 28 T cell receptor beta chains below were found in one sample sequenced in a study of regulatory T cells in long-lasting Graves disease. Construction of TCR beta libraries relied on iRepertoire HTBI primers and on Arm-PCR targeting CDR3 regions. MiXCR, run by TCRdb on the multiplex PCR reads, gives a single entry per CDR3 protein. Of 300,000 to 350,000 distinct CDR3 sequences listed, around 20% are singletons. Time point specified: persistent/refractory GD, antithyroid drugs over 5 years with positive TRAb. PBMCs provided the RNA from which the TCR library was made. Sequencing used peripheral blood mononuclear cells (PBMCs), obtained when the disease was refractory, from a patient treated with antithyroid drugs. The receptors were gathered from a female donor with Graves disease.

V usage is TRBV7-9 and J usage is TRBJ2-7; D gene ambiguous. V was clipped by 8 bases and J by 0 bases, with 17 bases between them. The CDR3 totals 15 residues. CDR1 SEHNR and CDR2 FQNEAQ come from the germline V gene (reference sequence). CDR3 sequence (DNA): TGTGCCAGCGGAACCGTGGTACGGAGCTCCTACGAGCAGTACTTC. Its translation: CASGTVVRSSYEQYF.

In this sample, this clonotype turned up many times. The chain has TRBV12-3 or TRBV12-4 and TRBJ2-5; D not certain. The CDR3 is 13 residues long. Trimming took 6 bases from V and 3 from J, leaving 11 bases between them. This chain's CDR3 is CASSLPGKETQYF. In nucleotides, the CDR3 is TGTGCCAGCAGCTTGCCCGGAAAAGAGACCCAGTACTTC.

This clonotype has at least ten counts. The chain has TRBV11-2 and TRBJ2-7; 9 bases match TRBD1. The CDR3 consists of 19 residues. Per germline, CDR1 SGHAT and CDR2 FQNNGV. Germline trimming cut 4 bases from V and 6 bases from J; bases unmatched to any gene: 22. The CDR3 region has the DNA TGTGCCAGCAGCTCCCCCGGCCGGGGACAGGGTCCCCTACCGGTCGAGCAGTACTTC. It specifies CASSSPGRGQGPLPVEQYF.

This clonotype has a count of ten or more. The J gene is TRBJ2-5, the V gene TRBV12-3 or TRBV12-4, with 9 bases aligning to TRBD1. The CDR3 spans 20 residues. The trim removed 1 base at V and 0 bases at J, leaving 15 bases unmatched. The CDR3 loop is CASSLVVIIGDRANQETQYF. DNA for the CDR3: TGTGCCAGCAGTTTAGTCGTAATTATTGGGGACAGGGCTAACCAAGAGACCCAGTACTTC.

V usage is TRBV7-2 and J usage is TRBJ2-3; 9 nucleotides line up with TRBD1. Germline V lookup: CDR1 SGHTA, CDR2 FQGNSA. V dropped 5 bases and J dropped 5; count of bases not matched to a gene: 11. The CDR3 sequence is 16 residues long. The CDR3 protein is CASSVGPGQGQDTQYF. Written as DNA, the CDR3 is TGTGCCAGCAGCGTGGGACCGGGACAGGGTCAAGATACGCAGTATTTT.

This clonotype was detected ten times or more. The chain carries TRBV12-3 or TRBV12-4 and TRBJ2-2, with D maybe TRBD1 (6 bases). V dropped 8 bases and J dropped 6 bases, with 19 bases sitting between them. The CDR3 consists of 15 residues. CDR3: CASAEWDTMAGELFF. In DNA, the CDR3 is TGTGCCAGCGCTGAATGGGACACAATGGCCGGGGAGCTGTTTTTT.

This clonotype was recorded at least ten times. The chain links TRBV27 to TRBJ1-5; D perhaps matches TRBD1 (6 bases). Germline V lookup: CDR1 MNHEY, CDR2 SMNVEV (reference sequence). There are 14 residues in the CDR3. Trimming took off 6 bases at V and 7 bases at J, with 16 bases between the two ends. DNA of the CDR3: TGTGCCAGCAGCCTAGTCAGGGGTCGACAGCCCCAGCATTTT. Amino acids: CASSLVRGRQPQHF.

This clonotype showed up many times. This chain connects TRBV27 to TRBJ1-6; TRBD1 agrees at 7 bases. Unmatched junction bases numbered 4, after V lost 3 bases and J lost 5 bases. Per germline, CDR1 MNHEY and CDR2 SMNVEV (reference sequence). The CDR3 sequence is 15 residues long. CDR3 residues: CASSFLQGNNSPLHF. Written as DNA, the CDR3 is TGTGCCAGCAGTTTCTTACAGGGGAATAATTCACCCCTCCACTTT.

The chain joins TRBV10-3 to TRBJ1-6, with 10 bases that match TRBD1. The CDR3 is 13 residues long. Germline V CDR1 and CDR2: ENHRY, SYGVKD. The J segment lost 6 bases and the V segment lost 10 bases, leaving 3 bases of the junction unmatched. CDR3 sequence (DNA): TGTGCCACCGGGACAGGGGCTAATTCACCCCTCCACTTT. This gives the protein CATGTGANSPLHF.

The chain carries TRBV25-1 and TRBJ2-7, with D unclear. Germline CDR1 MGHDK, CDR2 SYGVNS. With 6 bases removed from V and 5 bases from J, the gap between germline ends came to 8 bases. The CDR3 sequence is 11 residues long. The CDR3 nucleotides read TGTGCCAGCAGCGAAAGGAACGAGCAGTACTTC. Translated: CASSERNEQYF.

This clonotype was recorded many times. J is TRBJ2-7 and V is TRBV29-1; 7 bases map to TRBD1. The V and J ends lost 1 base and 7 bases, in that order; junction bases with no gene match: 7. Germline V lookup: CDR1 SQVTM, CDR2 ANQGSEA. This CDR3 has 13 amino acids. The CDR3 spells CSVEAGQTLEQYF. The DNA for the CDR3 is TGCAGCGTTGAAGCGGGACAGACTCTAGAGCAGTACTTC.

This clonotype showed up just a few times. The chain couples TRBV7-2 to TRBJ2-7; D is perhaps TRBD1 or TRBD2 (6 bases each). This CDR3 spans 15 amino acids. The germline V and J ends were trimmed by 6 bases and 2 bases, with 17 bases remaining between them. CDR1 SGHTA and CDR2 FQGNSA come from the germline V gene. CDR3 DNA: TGTGCCAGCAGTACCTCGGGGGCCCGCGCCTACGAGCAGTACTTC. Its translation is CASSTSGARAYEQYF.

This clonotype appeared many times. The chain joins TRBV10-3 to TRBJ2-7, with D maybe TRBD1 (5 bases). The V gene's germline CDR1 is ENHRY and CDR2 SYGVKD. The CDR3 runs to 14 residues. The V and J ends lost 7 bases and 2 bases respectively, with 15 bases between them. Here the CDR3 reads CAIKPGSVTYEQYF. DNA of the CDR3: TGTGCCATCAAACCAGGGTCAGTGACCTACGAGCAGTACTTC.

The table lists this clonotype with a few counts. This could be a read error, since a much larger clone is one nucleotide away. The chain carries TRBV7-9 and TRBJ2-7, with 7 bases identical to TRBD2. This CDR3 comprises 14 residues. The V and J ends lost 8 bases and 0 bases, in that order; junction bases with no gene match: 7. Germline V gene lookup returns CDR1 SEHNR and CDR2 FQNEAQ (reference sequence). The CDR3 loop reads CASGRGGSSYEQYF. CDR3 sequence (DNA): TGTGCCAGCGGCCGTGGCGGGAGCTCCTACGAGCAGTACTTC.

There are many counts of this clonotype. The CDR3 DNA sequence: TGTGCCACCAGTGAGCAAGGACAGGGGGCGGCTCAGCCCCAGCATTTT. As protein: CATSEQGQGAAQPQHF. The genes are TRBV24-1 and TRBJ1-5, with 11 bases lining up with TRBD1. This CDR3 comprises 16 residues. Germline assignment: CDR1 KGHDR and CDR2 SFDVKD. Losses at the gene ends were 4 bases for V and 6 bases for J; bases not matched to a gene: 7.

The sample holds many counts of this clonotype. The rearrangement uses TRBV11-2 and TRBJ2-2; no clear D. This CDR3 has 14 residues. V was clipped by 2 bases and J by 1 base, with 5 bases between them. Germline V gene lookup returns CDR1 SGHAT and CDR2 FQNNGV. The CDR3 DNA reads as TGTGCCAGCAGCTTATCAGAGAACACCGGGGAGCTGTTTTTT. Translation gives CASSLSENTGELFF.

In its sample, this clonotype was seen many times. This chain joins TRBV7-2 and TRBJ1-2; D is perhaps TRBD1 (5 bases). V lost 3 bases to trimming and J lost 4 bases, with 12 bases between them. This CDR3 is built from 14 residues. CDR1 is SGHTA, CDR2 FQGNSA, per germline. The CDR3 region has the DNA TGTGCCAGCAGCTTTAGGGGATCTAGCTATGGCTACACCTTC. Its protein product is CASSFRGSSYGYTF.

The chain combines TRBV6-1 with TRBJ1-5; TRBD1 agrees at 7 bases. Trimming at V came to 8 bases and at J to 1 base, leaving 5 bases not matched to a gene. Germline values: CDR1 MNHNS, CDR2 SASEGT. The CDR3 is made up of 14 amino acids. This CDR3 reads CASGDSPSNQPQHF. The CDR3, as DNA: TGTGCCAGCGGGGACAGCCCAAGCAATCAGCCCCAGCATTTT.

This clonotype appeared many times. The chain uses TRBV6-5 and TRBJ1-1; D unresolved. The V gene's germline CDR1 is MNHEY and CDR2 SVGAGI. Trimming took off 0 bases at V and 2 bases at J, with 4 bases between the two ends. The CDR3 consists of 13 residues. CDR3 DNA sequence: TGTGCCAGCAGTTACTCCGACAACACTGAAGCTTTCTTT. This translates into CASSYSDNTEAFF.

V is TRBV24-1 and J is TRBJ1-1; 8 bases agree with TRBD1. Germline CDR1 and CDR2: KGHDR and SFDVKD. The CDR3 spans 14 residues. Trimming cost V 7 bases and J 1 base; bases outside gene matches: 4. The CDR3: CATRDRDSNTEAFF. DNA for the CDR3: TGTGCCACCAGGGACAGGGATTCGAACACTGAAGCTTTCTTT.

This clonotype was picked up many times. This chain uses TRBV28 with TRBJ1-2; D gene ambiguous. Trimming removed 7 bases at V and 5 bases at J, with 14 bases between. Germline V CDR1 and CDR2: MDHEN, SYDVKM. This CDR3 contains 13 residues. The CDR3 here is CASMLAGPYGYTF. The CDR3, as DNA: TGTGCCAGCATGCTGGCCGGGCCTTATGGCTACACCTTC.

This clonotype was seen only a few times. The rearrangement uses TRBV6-1 and TRBJ2-7; D tentatively reads TRBD1 or TRBD2 (5 bases each). Per germline, CDR1 MNHNS and CDR2 SASEGT. Trimming removed 7 bases from V and 9 bases from J, with 19 bases in between. The CDR3 is made up of 13 amino acids. The DNA for the CDR3 is TGTGCCAGCAAACGGGACCCTCTGGGAGTGCAGTACTTC. The encoded protein is CASKRDPLGVQYF.

Ten or more counts support this clonotype. The chain uses TRBV4-1 and TRBJ2-5; 8 bases line up with TRBD2. CDR3 length equals 14 residues. The V gene end was trimmed by 1 base and the J gene end by 4 bases; junction bases not matched to a gene: 2. Germline lookup yields CDR1 MGHRA and CDR2 YSYEKL. CDR3 in amino acids: CASSQGLAGETQYF. CDR3 DNA sequence: TGCGCCAGCAGCCAAGGGCTAGCGGGAGAGACCCAGTACTTC.

Only a few counts were recorded for this clonotype. The chain couples TRBV5-1 to TRBJ2-2; D ambiguous. V dropped 0 bases and J dropped 3 bases, with 9 bases sitting between them. The CDR3 is 15 amino acids. Germline values: CDR1 SGHRS, CDR2 YFSETQ. CDR3 coding DNA: TGCGCCAGCAGCTTGGACAGACCGGACACCGGGGAGCTGTTTTTT. As protein: CASSLDRPDTGELFF. Full variable domain (rest looked up from reference TRBV5-1 and TRBJ2-2): KAGVTQTPRYLIKTRGQQVTLSCSPISGHRSVSWYQQTPGQGLQFLFEYFSETQRNKGNFPGRFSGRQFSNSRSEMNVSTLELGDSALYLCASSLDRPDTGELFFGEGSRLTVL.

The chain links TRBV4-3 to TRBJ1-2, with D perhaps matching TRBD1 (5 bases). Germline CDR1 LGHNA, CDR2 YSLEER. V dropped 1 base and J dropped 3 bases, with 9 bases sitting between them. CDR3 size: 14 residues. CDR3 protein: CASSQVGRDYGYTF. For the CDR3, the DNA is TGCGCCAGCAGCCAAGTAGGCAGGGACTATGGCTACACCTTC.

With respect to this clonotype: The CDR3 carries no conserved terminal phenylalanine or tryptophan, so it likely arises from a read error. The DNA is omitted, as the CDR3 cannot be located on it reliably, and the CDR3 follows TCRdb's listing. The J gene is TRBJ1-2, the V gene TRBV2; the table assigns TRBD1, which was not confirmed against the DNA. Germline-derived CDR1 and CDR2 are SNHLY and FYNNEI. The CDR3 length equals 14 residues, ends included. The CDR3: CASQTTGGGSSYAL.

This clonotype was counted only a few times. The chain combines TRBV7-3 with TRBJ2-7, with 8 bases fitting TRBD1. V shed 5 bases and J 4 bases; nucleotides not matched to a gene: 7. The CDR3 covers 14 residues. CDR1 and CDR2 (germline): SGHTA, FQGTGA. CDR3 nucleotides: TGTGCCAGCAGCGCGGACAGGGAACCTTACGAGCAGTACTTC. This codes for CASSADREPYEQYF. Together with reference TRBV7-3 and TRBJ2-7, the CDR3 gives the full variable domain: GAGVSQTPSNKVTEKGKYVELRCDPISGHTALYWYRQSLGQGPEFLIYFQGTGAADDSGLPNDRFFAVRPEGSVSTLKIQRTERGDSAVYLCASSADREPYEQYFGPGTRLTVT.

This clonotype was counted only a few times. J is TRBJ2-2 and V is TRBV28; D gene unclear. The CDR3 has 18 amino acids. Germline assignment: CDR1 MDHEN and CDR2 SYDVKM. V shed 6 bases and J shed 1 base, with 21 bases lying between them. The CDR3 region has the DNA TGTGCCAGCAGCACTACCCCATGGAGTAACCAGAACACCGGGGAGCTGTTTTTT. Amino acids: CASSTTPWSNQNTGELFF.